This T cell receptor (beta chain) emerged from a study of metastatic and nonmetastatic thyroid tumors (dated by TCRdb to the early 2020s). In the study overall: The researchers compared repertoires between peripheral blood samples and tumor or nodule tissue samples from patients with malignant or benign thyroid disease.

CDR1 and CDR2 were assigned from the germline V gene as SGHDT and YYEEEE. V was cut back by 2 bases and J by 0 bases, leaving a gap of 14 bases between them. The CDR3 goes from the cysteine to the phenylalanine over 16 residues. Only CDR3 DNA is held: 48 bases, read in frame from base 1. The library was produced with PCR. These reads were obtained on an Illumina HiSeq 4000. The TCR beta-chain CDR3 region of each patient was profiled by high-throughput sequencing. The original pipeline was this. Drawing on CDR3 differences between clinicopathological groups, the researchers built a classifier meant to tell apart patients with distant-metastatic papillary thyroid cancer. To measure repertoire diversity the researchers used the Shannon index, while the Morisita-Horn index served to gauge how similar the tumor and blood repertoires were. TCRdb reanalyzed the raw reads on its own, using fastp at Q25 for trimming and MiXCR for clone calling, and kept in-frame beta chains. In this record, the V and J calls reflect TCRdb's handling and not the investigators' own analysis. Across this sample there are more than 20,000 clones, with 10% to 15% seen only once. The ten top clones hold around a quarter of the sample.

In this sample, this clone turned up a few times. Its antigen remains unidentified. Per-nucleotide qualities are absent, and no much larger clonotype sits a single base away. Study-wide conclusions, independent of this receptor: In both blood and tumor samples, malignant tumors were reported to have significantly higher TCR beta diversity than benign nodules.

No treatment had been received by any patient before thyroid surgery. Patient clinical samples collected from the early 2010s to the late 2010s were retrospectively analysed using T-cell receptor beta sequencing. This TCR was sampled from a female donor with papillary thyroid cancer or a benign thyroid nodule (not recorded which). Some clones in this sample may be carry-over from other donors' samples. The chain is made from TRBV5-6 and TRBJ1-1; TRBD1 might be the D gene, on 5 matching bases. Sample: blood. The base sequence is TGTGCCAGCAGCTTTTCCGGGACGGCCCTGAACACTGAAGCTTTCTTT. Its protein is CASSFSGTALNTEAFF.